The 10 T cell receptor beta chains below were found in one sample sequenced in a study of T-cell memory formation after mild COVID-19. TCRdb re-called the 5' RACE reads with MiXCR, one entry per CDR3 protein. The sample contains about 430,000 distinct CDR3 sequences, 24% of which appear only once. The sample was PBMCs or a T cell subset sorted from them (not recorded which). These receptors all stem from an adult woman who had mild COVID-19 (a few samples of this study predate the infection). Cell type and time point are not known.

This clonotype was detected only a few times. The V call is TRBV20-1, the J call TRBJ2-1, with 11 bases lining up with TRBD2. This CDR3 is built from 15 residues. Unmatched junction bases numbered 2, after V lost 2 bases and J lost 2 bases. Germline V CDR1 and CDR2: DFQATT, SNEGSKA (reference sequence). CDR3 coding DNA: TGCAGTGCTAGAACACTAGCGGGGGCCTACAATGAGCAGTTCTTC. Its protein product is CSARTLAGAYNEQFF.

This clonotype showed up just a few times. This sequence joins TRBV9 and TRBJ2-7; D gene ambiguous. Trimming left V 4 bases short and J 1 base short, with 9 bases between. Germline CDR1 and CDR2: SGDLS and YYNGEE. The CDR3 length is 13 residues. This CDR3 is CASSTDPSYEQYF. The CDR3 DNA reads TGTGCCAGCAGCACAGACCCATCCTACGAGCAGTACTTC.

This chain uses TRBV9 with TRBJ2-2; 8 bases are a match to TRBD1. The germline gives CDR1 SGDLS, CDR2 YYNGEE. The CDR3 is made up of 18 amino acids. The J segment lost 1 base and the V segment lost 2 bases, leaving 10 bases of the junction unmatched. The CDR3 nucleotides read TGTGCCAGCAGCGTCTCAATCCAAGGGACAGGGAACACCGGGGAGCTGTTTTTT. Translated, it gives CASSVSIQGTGNTGELFF. Full variable domain (remainder filled in from reference TRBV9 and TRBJ2-2): DSGVTQTPKHLITATGQRVTLRCSPRSGDLSVYWYQQSLDQGLQFLIQYYNGEERAKGNILERFSAQQFPDLHSELNLSSLELGDSALYFCASSVSIQGTGNTGELFFGEGSRLTVL.

The rearrangement uses TRBV20-1 and TRBJ1-4; the D gene is possibly TRBD1 (5 bases). Germline V gene lookup returns CDR1 DFQATT and CDR2 SNEGSKA (reference sequence). V was cut by 3 bases and J by 4 bases, with 9 bases left in between. The CDR3 is 13 amino acids. This chain's CDR3 is CSASWDDNEKLFF. Written as DNA, the CDR3 is TGCAGTGCTAGCTGGGACGATAATGAAAAACTGTTTTTT.

This chain joins TRBV6-5 and TRBJ1-5; TRBD1 agrees at 9 bases. The CDR3 runs 16 residues. Looked up from germline, CDR1 is MNHEY and CDR2 is SVGAGI. V lost 8 bases, J lost 7 bases, and 15 bases stayed unmatched. CDR3: CASSRVWTGEPQPQHF. The CDR3 nucleotides are TGTGCCAGCTCCCGTGTGTGGACAGGGGAGCCACAGCCCCAGCATTTT.

This clonotype showed up just a few times. The gene calls are TRBV9 and TRBJ2-3; TRBD2 might be the D (6 bases). CDR1 and CDR2 (germline): SGDLS, YYNGEE. Trimming removed 1 base at V and 4 bases at J, with 7 bases between. The CDR3 sequence is 13 residues long. CDR3 sequence: CASSVREADTQYF. The CDR3 DNA sequence: TGTGCCAGCAGCGTAAGGGAGGCAGATACGCAGTATTTT.

The V and J genes are TRBV12-3 or TRBV12-4 and TRBJ2-2, with D possibly TRBD1 on 5 matching bases. Trimming shortened V by 3 bases and J by 1 base, and 9 bases separated the two germline ends. The CDR3 loop spans 15 amino acids. The CDR3 DNA is TGTGCCAGCAGTTTGCCGACAGAGAACACCGGGGAGCTGTTTTTT. Residues: CASSLPTENTGELFF.

This clonotype was seen a handful of times. The chain employs TRBV9 and TRBJ2-2; the D gene is possibly TRBD2 (5 bases). This CDR3 is 16 amino acids long. V was pared by 0 bases and J by 7 bases, with 16 bases between. Germline CDR1 and CDR2: SGDLS and YYNGEE. The CDR3 bases are TGTGCCAGCAGCGTAGACGGGCCGACACGGGGCGGGGAGCTGTTTTTT. Translation gives CASSVDGPTRGGELFF. Combining the CDR3 with reference TRBV9 and TRBJ2-2 gives the whole variable domain DSGVTQTPKHLITATGQRVTLRCSPRSGDLSVYWYQQSLDQGLQFLIQYYNGEERAKGNILERFSAQQFPDLHSELNLSSLELGDSALYFCASSVDGPTRGGELFFGEGSRLTVL.

The chain employs TRBV5-4 and TRBJ2-1, with a tentative D call TRBD2 (5 bases). CDR1 SGHNT and CDR2 YYREEE come from the germline V gene (reference sequence). V was pared by 1 base and J by 2 bases, with 13 bases between. The CDR3 totals 16 residues. CDR3 coding DNA: TGTGCCAGCAGCTTGAAGAGGGCAGCCGCCTACAATGAGCAGTTCTTC. Residues: CASSLKRAAAYNEQFF.

The sample holds one count of this clonotype. The V call is TRBV7-2, the J call TRBJ1-1, with 7 bases identical to TRBD1. Germline V gives CDR1 SGHTA, CDR2 FQGNSA. Losses at the gene ends were 1 base for V and 1 base for J; bases not matched to a gene: 9. There are 17 residues in the CDR3. The CDR3 DNA reads as TGTGCCAGCAGCTTAGTTAGGGCAGGGGGGCGGAACACTGAAGCTTTCTTT. It is translated as CASSLVRAGGRNTEAFF. Supplemented by reference TRBV7-2 and TRBJ1-1, the full variable domain reads GAGVSQSPSNKVTEKGKDVELRCDPISGHTALYWYRQSLGQGLEFLIYFQGNSAPDKSGLPSDRFSAERTGGSVSTLTIQRTQQEDSAVYLCASSLVRAGGRNTEAFFGQGTRLTVV.